These T cell receptor beta chains were read from a single sample in a study of blood T cell repertoires in COVID-19. Only in-frame clones appear in the TCRdb table, and some are missing; sequencing was by immunoSEQ multiplex PCR. Of about 260,000 clones in the sample, 70% to 90% were seen once. Sequenced: peripheral blood. The receptors shown here come from a woman aged 35 to 49 with acute or convalescent COVID-19. The CDR3 runs from the conserved cysteine through the conserved F or W.

cdr3_length: 17; v_call: TRBV7-6; j_call: TRBJ2-3; cdr3_aa: CASSLGDRDTYTDTQYF
cdr3_length: 16; v_call: TRBV5-1; j_call: TRBJ2-2; cdr3_aa: CASSLALAGDTGELFF
cdr3_length: 14; v_call: TRBV9; j_call: TRBJ1-2; cdr3_aa: CASSVWGANYGYTF
cdr3_length: 13; v_call: TRBV5-1; j_call: TRBJ2-5; cdr3_aa: CASSSTGEETQYF
cdr3_length: 16; v_call: TRBV12-5; j_call: TRBJ2-2; cdr3_aa: CASGPRDRGYTGELFF
cdr3_length: 15; v_call: TRBV9; j_call: TRBJ1-6; cdr3_aa: CASSVVSSYNSPLHF
cdr3_length: 12; v_call: TRBV30; j_call: TRBJ1-4; cdr3_aa: CAWSVRGEKLFF
cdr3_length: 15; v_call: TRBV11-3; j_call: TRBJ2-1; cdr3_aa: CASSPRQGHYNEQFF
cdr3_length: 16; v_call: TRBV5-6; j_call: TRBJ1-1; cdr3_aa: CASSLTFRGTGYEAFF
cdr3_length: 19; v_call: TRBV19; j_call: TRBJ1-6; cdr3_aa: CASSISLLGQSSYNSPLHF
cdr3_length: 16; v_call: TRBV5-4; j_call: TRBJ2-2; cdr3_aa: CASSLALAGGPGELFF
cdr3_length: 17; v_call: TRBV5-1; j_call: TRBJ1-1; cdr3_aa: CASSLTDRAWGNTEAFF
cdr3_length: 17; v_call: TRBV2; j_call: TRBJ2-1; cdr3_aa: CASRTGTSGGSYNEQFF
cdr3_length: 13; v_call: TRBV5-4; j_call: TRBJ1-1; cdr3_aa: CAITDTMNTEAFF
cdr3_length: 17; v_call: TRBV5-1; j_call: TRBJ1-1; cdr3_aa: CASSLGGTGVSRTEAFF
cdr3_length: 15; v_call: TRBV24-1; j_call: TRBJ2-2; cdr3_aa: CATSGGQVEMGELFF
cdr3_length: 13; v_call: TRBV6-6; j_call: TRBJ1-1; cdr3_aa: CASRRTINTEAFF
cdr3_length: 15; v_call: TRBV24-1; j_call: TRBJ2-2; cdr3_aa: CATSDFDSRTGELFF
cdr3_length: 18; v_call: TRBV4-1; j_call: TRBJ2-1; cdr3_aa: CASSQALATGSSYNEQFF
cdr3_length: 13; v_call: TRBV29-1; j_call: TRBJ1-2; cdr3_aa: CSVPTSRNYGYTF
cdr3_length: 10; v_call: TRBV2; j_call: TRBJ2-4; cdr3_aa: CASSRDSPNF
cdr3_length: 15; v_call: TRBV7-3; j_call: TRBJ1-1; cdr3_aa: CASSLMGHLNTEAFF
cdr3_length: 15; v_call: TRBV6-5; j_call: TRBJ1-4; cdr3_aa: CASSYATDDNEKLFF
cdr3_length: 15; v_call: TRBV5-1; j_call: TRBJ1-5; cdr3_aa: CASSLTGYGNQPQHF
cdr3_length: 13; v_call: TRBV11-2; j_call: TRBJ1-2; cdr3_aa: CASSSPRTGGYTF
cdr3_length: 14; v_call: TRBV6-5; j_call: TRBJ1-4; cdr3_aa: CASTRTAINEKLFF
cdr3_length: 13; v_call: TRBV27; j_call: TRBJ1-1; cdr3_aa: CASRRAGLTEAFF
cdr3_length: 15; v_call: TRBV5-8; j_call: TRBJ2-1; cdr3_aa: CASSLALGQYNEQFF
cdr3_length: 16; v_call: TRBV4-2; j_call: TRBJ1-4; cdr3_aa: CASSQEQGATNEKLFF
cdr3_length: 13; v_call: TRBV11-2; j_call: TRBJ1-2; cdr3_aa: CASSLVAGYGYTF
cdr3_length: 11; v_call: TRBV2; j_call: TRBJ1-1; cdr3_aa: CARRDRVEAFF
cdr3_length: 13; v_call: TRBV12-3/TRBV12-4; j_call: TRBJ1-1; cdr3_aa: CASSSHRDTEAFF
cdr3_length: 16; v_call: TRBV2; j_call: TRBJ2-3; cdr3_aa: CASSRLGTGITDTQYF
cdr3_length: 9; v_call: TRBV2; j_call: TRBJ1-1; cdr3_aa: CALGSEAFF
cdr3_length: 16; v_call: TRBV27; j_call: TRBJ1-1; cdr3_aa: CASSLSGQIMNTEAFF
cdr3_length: 12; v_call: TRBV12-3/TRBV12-4; j_call: TRBJ1-2; cdr3_aa: CASSSRRGAYTF
cdr3_length: 14; v_call: TRBV6-5; j_call: TRBJ1-3; cdr3_aa: CASSRDISGNTIYF
cdr3_length: 18; v_call: TRBV7-6; j_call: TRBJ1-6; cdr3_aa: CASSKGSVQSSYNSPLHF
cdr3_length: 15; v_call: TRBV27; j_call: TRBJ1-2; cdr3_aa: CASRSRDSINYGYTF
cdr3_length: 14; v_call: TRBV5-6; j_call: TRBJ1-1; cdr3_aa: CASSLLLGTTEAFF
cdr3_length: 14; v_call: TRBV20-1; j_call: TRBJ2-1; cdr3_aa: CSASGGSSHNEQFF
cdr3_length: 15; v_call: TRBV3-1/TRBV3-2; j_call: TRBJ1-3; cdr3_aa: CASSQAGTPGNTIYF
cdr3_length: 15; v_call: TRBV7-6; j_call: TRBJ1-6; cdr3_aa: CASSPQGGGNSPLHF
cdr3_length: 16; v_call: TRBV4-1; j_call: TRBJ1-4; cdr3_aa: CASSLRHLETNEKLFF
cdr3_length: 17; v_call: TRBV9; j_call: TRBJ2-3; cdr3_aa: CASSGTRRDRTGDTQYF
cdr3_length: 14; v_call: TRBV7-2; j_call: TRBJ1-2; cdr3_aa: CASSLATGPYGYTF
cdr3_length: 16; v_call: TRBV5-1; j_call: TRBJ1-1; cdr3_aa: CASSHPKGGGYTEAFF
cdr3_length: 16; v_call: TRBV11-2; j_call: TRBJ2-1; cdr3_aa: CASSLVSGQAGLGRFF
cdr3_length: 13; v_call: TRBV6-6; j_call: TRBJ2-5; cdr3_aa: CASTARVVETQYF
cdr3_length: 16; v_call: TRBV2; j_call: TRBJ1-2; cdr3_aa: CASSRQGAMIRYGYTF
cdr3_length: 15; v_call: TRBV21-1; j_call: TRBJ2-4; cdr3_aa: CASAQRGGVKNIQYF
cdr3_length: 14; v_call: TRBV5-1; j_call: TRBJ1-2; cdr3_aa: CASSLPQQGLGYTF
cdr3_length: 14; v_call: TRBV5-1; j_call: TRBJ1-2; cdr3_aa: CASSFNTGFDGYTF